This T cell receptor (beta chain) appears in the sequencing data of a study of T cell responses to AZD1222 COVID-19 vaccine. Study outcomes and limitations: Sampling captured repertoires only after the peak T cell response.

Regarding this clone: Its antigen is unknown.

The data were produced by immunoSEQ multiplex PCR, yet TCRdb's version contains in-frame clones alone and is incomplete. This sample has about 130,000 clones, with 80% to 95% found just once. From germline, CDR1 is SGDLS and CDR2 YYNGEE. CDR3 length: 13 amino acids. With 0 bases clipped from V and 12 bases from J, the junction kept 7 bases outside the gene matches. This chain links TRBV9 with TRBJ1-1; 8 bases map to TRBD1. Sample: peripheral blood, taken 28 days after the second AZD1222 dose. The clonotype was recovered from an adult who received the AZD1222 COVID-19 vaccine. The CDR3 region has the DNA TGTGCCAGCAGCGTAGGGTCAGGGGGCGAGACTTTCTTT. Translated, it gives CASSVGSGGETFF.